One sample yielded the 7 T cell receptor beta chains listed below, sequenced in a study of CD8 T cells in ankylosing spondylitis. The study, taken as a whole, reports: In ankylosing spondylitis blood, a motif of several highly homologous TCR beta variants appeared characteristic.

TCRdb itself ran the 5' RACE reads through MiXCR, one entry per CDR3 protein. The sample lists fewer than 550,000 distinct CDR3 sequences; about 5% were seen once. Their antigens remain unidentified. The specimen sequenced was blood, either unsorted or a sorted T cell fraction (not recorded which). These receptors were obtained from a male donor with ankylosing spondylitis.

This clonotype was detected ten times or more. The chain combines TRBV20-1 with TRBJ2-1; D is perhaps TRBD1 or TRBD2 (5 bases each). This CDR3 comprises 14 residues. Deletions cut 6 bases from V and 4 bases from J, with 16 bases between. The V gene's germline CDR1 is DFQATT and CDR2 SNEGSKA (reference sequence). DNA of the CDR3: TGCAGTGCCATCCCGGGGCCAAGGTACAATGAGCAGTTCTTC. It specifies CSAIPGPRYNEQFF.

The chain couples TRBV7-2 to TRBJ1-1; tentatively, D is TRBD1 (6 bases). V lost 4 bases to trimming and J lost 4 bases, with 13 bases between them. CDR3 length: 14 amino acids. The germline gives CDR1 SGHTA, CDR2 FQGNSA. The CDR3 reads CASSWGPASTEAFF. DNA for the CDR3: TGTGCCAGCAGCTGGGGGCCGGCCTCCACTGAAGCTTTCTTT.

In this sample, this clonotype turned up many times. V is TRBV10-3 and J is TRBJ2-2, with no clear D. The germline V gene encodes CDR1 ENHRY and CDR2 SYGVKD. This CDR3 comprises 15 residues. The V gene lost 4 bases and the J gene lost 4 bases, with 13 bases spanning the gap. The CDR3 loop is CAISGQLFSTGELFF. CDR3 sequence (DNA): TGTGCCATCAGTGGGCAGCTCTTCTCCACCGGGGAGCTGTTTTTT.

At least ten counts were recorded for this clonotype. V is TRBV12-3 or TRBV12-4 and J is TRBJ2-7; no definite D call. The CDR3 extends over 15 amino acids. Between the trimmed V and J ends, which lost 3 bases and 4 bases, there was a span of 16 bases. For the CDR3, the DNA is TGTGCCAGCAGTTTGGCCAGCACGACTCCTTACGAGCAGTACTTC. Its protein is CASSLASTTPYEQYF.

The sample holds many counts of this clonotype. The rearrangement joins TRBV29-1 to TRBJ1-5; D unresolved. V was pared by 3 bases and J by 3 bases, with 12 bases between. CDR3 length: 14 amino acids. Germline CDR1 and CDR2: SQVTM and ANQGSEA. In DNA, the CDR3 is TGCAGCGTTGAGGGAGACGGAGACAATCAGCCCCAGCATTTT. It encodes CSVEGDGDNQPQHF.

This chain connects TRBV5-5 to TRBJ1-5, with D hard to call. The V end lost 3 bases, the J end lost 5 bases, and 12 bases lay between the germline ends. The CDR3 spans 14 residues. Looked up from germline, CDR1 is SGHKS and CDR2 is YYEKEE (reference sequence). CDR3 loop: CASSSRLLDQPQHF. The DNA for the CDR3 is TGTGCCAGCAGCTCGCGGCTTTTAGATCAGCCCCAGCATTTT.

In its sample, this clonotype was seen many times. The chain joins TRBV4-3 to TRBJ2-7; D not certain. Germline CDR1 reads LGHNA; CDR2 reads YSLEER. The CDR3 loop spans 13 amino acids. Trimming shortened V by 2 bases and J by 5 bases, and 10 bases separated the two germline ends. CDR3 loop: CASSQRPGDEQYF. The CDR3 DNA sequence: TGCGCCAGCAGCCAACGACCCGGTGACGAGCAGTACTTC.